This T cell receptor (beta chain) was sequenced in a study of shared clonotypes between healthy human individuals. Background on the study: Each donor contributed plates that comprised three CD4 naive, three CD4 memory, two CD8 naive and one CD8 memory.

The CDR3 covers 14 residues. The study's findings and limits: Clonotype sharing among donors was expected to depend on sequencing depth. Lower generation probabilities were found for non-shared clonotypes than for those shared by all four donors.

Worth noting for this clone: Its target is unknown.

The assay was run at deep level. The repertoire was sequenced with immunoSEQ multiplex PCR; TCRdb's copy has only in-frame clones and lacks some. The data hold under 1,100,000 clones, with 70% to 80% observed a single time. This sequence originates from a man aged 18 to 30 in good health. The J gene is TRBJ1-2, the V gene TRBV12-1; the DNA was not used to check the table's D call, TRBD1. TRBV12-1 is labeled a pseudogene. The sample taken for sequencing was memory CD4+ T cells sorted from blood. Regarding subset: CD45RA-negative fraction. CDR3 sequence reads: CASSLSFRGGGYTF. In DNA form, the CDR3 reads TGTGCCAGCAGCTTATCCTTCAGGGGCGGGGGCTACACCTTC.